The next 20 T cell receptor beta chains were all read from a single sample in a study of T-cell reconstitution after alpha-beta-depleted transplantation in children. Unique molecular identifiers featured in how the TCRbeta library was prepared. TCRdb independently ran MiXCR on the PCR reads; one entry per CDR3 protein. The data contain roughly 300,000 distinct CDR3 sequences, around 10% of them singletons. The source was peripheral blood, collected 180 days after TCRalphabeta/CD19-depleted stem cell transplant. The receptors were sampled from a male patient aged 2-15 years who had a stem cell transplant for chronic granulomatous disease, so the T cells may come from the graft donor.

This clonotype has ten or more counts. The chain links TRBV27 to TRBJ2-1, with no clear D. The V end lost 6 bases, the J end lost 8 bases, and 20 bases lay between the germline ends. This CDR3 comprises 15 residues. Germline CDR1 reads MNHEY; CDR2 reads SMNVEV (reference sequence). The CDR3 nucleotides read TGTGCCAGCAGCCGCGGTCCCGATCGCGTCCATGAGCAGTTCTTC. Its translation is CASSRGPDRVHEQFF.

Ten or more counts support this clonotype. The chain carries TRBV5-1 and TRBJ2-5, with D possibly matching TRBD2 (6 bases). The CDR3 covers 14 residues. V gave up 0 bases and J gave up 5 bases, with 11 bases separating them. CDR1 and CDR2 (germline): SGHRS, YFSETQ. The CDR3 region is CASSLEGGFETQYF. The CDR3 DNA follows: TGCGCCAGCAGCTTGGAAGGAGGGTTTGAGACCCAGTACTTC. The variable domain in full, with the rest retrieved from reference TRBV5-1 and TRBJ2-5, is KAGVTQTPRYLIKTRGQQVTLSCSPISGHRSVSWYQQTPGQGLQFLFEYFSETQRNKGNFPGRFSGRQFSNSRSEMNVSTLELGDSALYLCASSLEGGFETQYFGPGTRLLVL.

This clonotype has ten or more counts. The chain combines TRBV30 with TRBJ2-1; 10 bases align to TRBD2. The CDR3 contains 15 residues. Germline V gene lookup returns CDR1 GTSNPN and CDR2 SVGIG (reference sequence). V lost 5 bases, J lost 4 bases, and 8 bases stayed unmatched. The DNA for the CDR3 is TGTGCCTGGGTAGGGTCAGCGGGAGGGTACAATGAGCAGTTCTTC. Residues: CAWVGSAGGYNEQFF.

This clonotype has at least ten counts. The chain carries TRBV5-6 and TRBJ1-6; D is ambiguous. The CDR3 has 14 residues. The V and J ends lost 4 bases and 3 bases respectively, with 8 bases between them. Germline-derived CDR1 and CDR2 are SGHDT and YYEEEE. CDR3 in amino acids: CASSPYIYNSPLHF. DNA for the CDR3: TGTGCCAGCAGCCCGTACATCTATAATTCACCCCTCCACTTT.

This clonotype showed up many times. The rearrangement uses TRBV5-6 and TRBJ1-2, with D unclear. The CDR3 covers 14 residues. Germline-derived CDR1 and CDR2 are SGHDT and YYEEEE. Trimming pared 0 bases from V and 8 bases from J, leaving 14 bases between. The CDR3 spells CASSLGRGFSGYTF. In DNA form, the CDR3 reads TGTGCCAGCAGCTTGGGGCGAGGGTTTTCCGGCTACACCTTC.

This clonotype was seen many times. The chain has TRBV7-2 and TRBJ2-3; unclear D gene. This CDR3 region has 13 residues. Trimming stripped 4 bases from V and 2 bases from J, with 7 bases between. Germline V gene sequence: CDR1 SGHTA, CDR2 FQGNSA. The CDR3 nucleotides are TGTGCCAGCAGCTCTCTCCTCACAGATACGCAGTATTTT. Residues: CASSSLLTDTQYF.

At least ten counts were recorded for this clonotype. This chain connects TRBV20-1 to TRBJ2-3; 7 bases match TRBD2. Germline loops: CDR1 DFQATT, CDR2 SNEGSKA (reference sequence). V gave up 4 bases and J gave up 6 bases; unmatched junction bases: 7. CDR3 length equals 13 residues. CDR3 DNA: TGCAGTGCTAAGGGCGGGGGATGGGATACGCAGTATTTT. This codes for CSAKGGGWDTQYF.

Many counts were recorded for this clonotype. The chain has TRBV4-3 and TRBJ1-2; maybe TRBD1 (5 bases). The V end was cut by 3 bases, the J end by 6 bases, with 11 bases between. Germline V lookup: CDR1 LGHNA, CDR2 YSLEER. This CDR3 has 13 amino acids. DNA for the CDR3: TGCGCCAGCAGCCACCAGGGTAAGGATGGCTACACCTTC. Translated, it gives CASSHQGKDGYTF.

Concerning this clonotype: A clone one base away is much larger, so this may be a read error. V is TRBV5-5 and J is TRBJ1-2; the match to TRBD1 covers 10 bases. This CDR3 has 15 residues. Per germline, CDR1 SGHKS and CDR2 YYEKEE (reference sequence). CDR3 coding DNA: TGTGCCAACAGCTACAGTCTCGGGACAGGGGAGGGCTACACCTTC. This gives the protein CANSYSLGTGEGYTF.

This clonotype was seen many times. This rearrangement joins TRBV9 to TRBJ2-1, with TRBD2 matching over 10 bases. This CDR3 has 16 residues. Germline V gene sequence: CDR1 SGDLS, CDR2 YYNGEE. V shed 3 bases, J shed 7 bases, and the junction held 10 bases outside the gene matches. As DNA, the CDR3 is TGTGCCAGCAGCGAGGAAGGACGACTAGCGGGTAATGAGCAGTTCTTC. Translated: CASSEEGRLAGNEQFF.

This clonotype was seen a handful of times. The chain couples TRBV19 to TRBJ2-7; tentatively, D is TRBD1 (6 bases). V shed 11 bases and J shed 0 bases, with 20 bases lying between them. This CDR3 spans 15 amino acids. The germline V gene encodes CDR1 LNHDA and CDR2 SQIVND (reference sequence). The CDR3 sequence is CALPGAGQFSYEQYF. CDR3 sequence (DNA): TGTGCCCTCCCAGGGGCCGGACAGTTCTCCTACGAGCAGTACTTC.

This clonotype has a count of ten or more. The rearrangement joins TRBV7-8 to TRBJ2-2; 8 bases agree with TRBD2. Trimming cost V 5 bases and J 4 bases; bases outside gene matches: 3. This CDR3 has 14 amino acids. The germline CDR1 and CDR2 sequences are SGHVS and FQNEAQ. In DNA, the CDR3 is TGTGCCAGCAGCCCGCTAGCGGGCACCGGGGAGCTGTTTTTT. Protein sequence: CASSPLAGTGELFF.

The chain uses TRBV18 and TRBJ2-5; the D gene is possibly TRBD1 (6 bases). CDR1 and CDR2 from the germline V gene are KGHSH and LQKENI. The CDR3 consists of 16 residues. With 1 base removed from V and 3 bases from J, the gap between germline ends came to 15 bases. For the CDR3, the DNA is TGTGCCAGCTCACCACGAGTAGGACAGCCAGAAGAGACCCAGTACTTC. Its translation: CASSPRVGQPEETQYF. The full variable domain, with the rest looked up from reference TRBV18 and TRBJ2-5, is NAGVMQNPRHLVRRRGQEARLRCSPMKGHSHVYWYRQLPEEGLKFMVYLQKENIIDESGMPKERFSAEFPKEGPSILRIQQVVRGDSAAYFCASSPRVGQPEETQYFGPGTRLLVL.

This clonotype was seen ten or more times. The chain combines TRBV7-9 with TRBJ2-1; 8 positions agree with TRBD1. The CDR3 is 15 residues long. Germline CDR1 SEHNR, CDR2 FQNEAQ (reference sequence). V was clipped by 5 bases and J by 7 bases; unmatched bases: 10. The CDR3 nucleotides read TGTGCCAGCAGCCGGGACAGGCCCCCGTGGAATGAGCAGTTCTTC. Protein product: CASSRDRPPWNEQFF.

This sequence joins TRBV5-1 and TRBJ2-5; D is unclear. Germline assignment: CDR1 SGHRS and CDR2 YFSETQ. V lost 3 bases, J lost 5 bases, and 14 bases lay in between. The CDR3 is made up of 14 amino acids. In DNA form, the CDR3 reads TGCGCCAGCAGCTCGATAAATACATACGAGACCCAGTACTTC. Protein sequence: CASSSINTYETQYF.

This clonotype appeared many times. The CDR3 DNA reads TGCGCCAGCAGCCAAGGTTGGGTAGGGTGGGAGATGAACACTGAAGCTTTCTTT. This sequence encodes CASSQGWVGWEMNTEAFF. V gene TRBV4-3 combines with J gene TRBJ1-1, with unresolved D. V dropped 1 base and J dropped 0 bases, with 18 bases sitting between them. This CDR3 is built from 18 residues. Looked up from germline, CDR1 is LGHNA and CDR2 is YSLEER.

In its sample, this clonotype was seen many times. The V call is TRBV20-1, the J call TRBJ2-4, with 9 bases that match TRBD1. V gave up 6 bases and J gave up 8 bases; unmatched junction bases: 5. Germline assignment: CDR1 DFQATT and CDR2 SNEGSKA (reference sequence). This CDR3 has 12 residues. The CDR3 DNA follows: TGCAGTGCAAACCGGGACAGGGACATTCAGTACTTC. Protein product: CSANRDRDIQYF.

Many counts were recorded for this clonotype. The chain uses TRBV28 and TRBJ2-1; a possible D gene is TRBD2 (6 bases). V was pared by 3 bases and J by 0 bases, with 18 bases between. CDR1 and CDR2 from the germline V gene are MDHEN and SYDVKM. CDR3 length: 18 amino acids. CDR3 residues: CASSFPGSRGSSYNEQFF. CDR3 in DNA: TGTGCCAGCAGTTTCCCCGGGAGCCGCGGAAGCTCCTACAATGAGCAGTTCTTC.

This clonotype was observed many times. The chain uses TRBV29-1 and TRBJ2-1; D remains ambiguous. Germline V gene lookup returns CDR1 SQVTM and CDR2 ANQGSEA. This CDR3 region has 14 residues. The ends were cut back, 3 bases at V and 5 bases at J, with 14 bases in the middle. CDR3: CSVDGGEVNNEQFF. In nucleotides, the CDR3 is TGCAGCGTTGATGGCGGAGAAGTCAACAATGAGCAGTTCTTC.

The chain has TRBV13 and TRBJ2-2, with 15 bases lining up with TRBD2. Per germline, CDR1 PRHDT and CDR2 FYEKMQ (reference sequence). This CDR3 is 22 amino acids long. V shed 5 bases, J shed 2 bases, and the junction held 18 bases outside the gene matches. In DNA, the CDR3 is TGTGCCAGCAGCGCACCTCTCGGGGTAGGGACTAGCGGGAGGCCTAACACCGGGGAGCTGTTTTTT. It codes for CASSAPLGVGTSGRPNTGELFF.